This is a list of T cell receptor beta chains from one sample in a study of blood T cells in healthy people across ages. Via MiXCR, TCRdb re-called the 5' RACE reads, giving one row per CDR3 protein. The sample lists about 800,000 distinct CDR3 sequences, roughly 60% seen once, with 20% to 25% in the top ten. Material for sequencing was blood. Every receptor here comes from a man in his thirties or forties in good health. CDR3s include the opening cysteine and the closing phenylalanine or tryptophan. The D gene is left open where the match is weak. The size entry is marked missing in some rows and otherwise reads once, few, many or a size class.

cdr3_nt: TGCGCCAGCAGCCCCTCGCTGACCTACTCCTACGAGCAGTACTTC
cdr3_aa: CASSPSLTYSYEQYF
d_call: .
clone_size: few
v_call: TRBV5-1
j_call: TRBJ2-7

cdr3_nt: TGTGCCAGCAGCCTCATCGGGGAGCCCCAGCATTTT
cdr3_aa: CASSLIGEPQHF
d_call: .
clone_size: .
v_call: TRBV3-1
j_call: TRBJ1-5

cdr3_nt: TGCAGTGCCACAGGGACAGTGGAAGCTTTCTTT
cdr3_aa: CSATGTVEAFF
d_call: TRBD1
clone_size: .
v_call: TRBV20-1
j_call: TRBJ1-1

cdr3_nt: TGTGCCATCAGATCCGACAGGAATCAGCCCCAGCATTTT
cdr3_aa: CAIRSDRNQPQHF
d_call: .
clone_size: once
v_call: TRBV10-3
j_call: TRBJ1-5

cdr3_nt: TGCGCCAGCAGCCCCCCCTGGGGAAATGAGACCCAGTACTTC
cdr3_aa: CASSPPWGNETQYF
d_call: .
clone_size: .
v_call: TRBV5-1
j_call: TRBJ2-5

cdr3_nt: TGTGCCAGCAGTTTAGGAGGGAACAGCGAGCAGTACTTC
cdr3_aa: CASSLGGNSEQYF
d_call: .
clone_size: many
v_call: TRBV27
j_call: TRBJ2-7

cdr3_nt: TGCAGTGCTAGAGATCCAGGACTAAGCGTGTTCTTC
cdr3_aa: CSARDPGLSVFF
d_call: .
clone_size: few
v_call: TRBV20-1
j_call: TRBJ2-1

cdr3_nt: TGTGCCAGCAGCGCCTACGGGACGGATCAAGAGACCCAGTACTTC
cdr3_aa: CASSAYGTDQETQYF
d_call: .
clone_size: .
v_call: TRBV9
j_call: TRBJ2-5

cdr3_nt: TGTGCCAGCAGAGTGCGGGCGAATGAGCAGTTCTTC
cdr3_aa: CASRVRANEQFF
d_call: .
clone_size: few
v_call: TRBV2
j_call: TRBJ2-1

cdr3_nt: TGTGCCAGCATCCCCCGGACAGGGGGTCCCCTCTCTGAGCAGTTCTTC
cdr3_aa: CASIPRTGGPLSEQFF
d_call: TRBD1
clone_size: .
v_call: TRBV6-5
j_call: TRBJ2-1

cdr3_nt: TGCAGTGCTTACTTTAGCGGGAGCGCCTACAATGAGCAGTTCTTC
cdr3_aa: CSAYFSGSAYNEQFF
d_call: TRBD2
clone_size: .
v_call: TRBV20-1
j_call: TRBJ2-1

cdr3_nt: TGTGCCAGCAGTTCTGTAGCGGGGAACTCCTACGAGCAGTACTTC
cdr3_aa: CASSSVAGNSYEQYF
d_call: TRBD2
clone_size: few
v_call: TRBV6-2/TRBV6-3
j_call: TRBJ2-7

cdr3_nt: TGTGCCAGCAAACTGGCTGGGGCCAACGTCCTGACTTTC
cdr3_aa: CASKLAGANVLTF
d_call: .
clone_size: .
v_call: TRBV7-3
j_call: TRBJ2-6

cdr3_nt: TGTGCCAGCGGTGCAGGAAGGGGTGGCTACACCTTC
cdr3_aa: CASGAGRGGYTF
d_call: .
clone_size: few
v_call: TRBV11-2
j_call: TRBJ1-2

cdr3_nt: TGCAGCGTATTTATCCAGCCCGCTCACTACGAGCAGTACTTC
cdr3_aa: CSVFIQPAHYEQYF
d_call: .
clone_size: .
v_call: TRBV29-1
j_call: TRBJ2-7

cdr3_nt: TGTGCCAGCAGCCAAGAATGGTCCTACGAGCAGTACTTC
cdr3_aa: CASSQEWSYEQYF
d_call: .
clone_size: .
v_call: TRBV14
j_call: TRBJ2-7

cdr3_nt: TGTGCCATCAGTGAAGACCGGACTATCGACGAGCAGTACTTC
cdr3_aa: CAISEDRTIDEQYF
d_call: .
clone_size: once
v_call: TRBV10-3
j_call: TRBJ2-7

cdr3_nt: TGTGCCAGCAGCTTAGGGGGCCCTTCTAGCGGCCTTATACACACAGATACGCAGTATTTT
cdr3_aa: CASSLGGPSSGLIHTDTQYF
d_call: TRBD2
clone_size: .
v_call: TRBV7-2
j_call: TRBJ2-3